This TCR beta chain originates from a study of radiotherapy plus CTLA-4 blockade in lung cancer. Study summary: With around 30% of patients having disease control, objective responses were seen in about 19%.

Generated by immunoSEQ multiplex PCR, the TCRdb table keeps only in-frame clones and is missing some. The table has 90,000 to 100,000 clones, around 80% seen once. This CDR3 contains 11 residues. V lost 5 bases, J lost 5 bases, and 6 bases lay in between. CDR1 is MGHDK and CDR2 is SYGVNS in the germline V gene. The sequences come from peripheral blood, collected from a patient treated with radiotherapy plus ipilimumab. The clonotype originates from a human donor with non-small cell lung cancer that progressed on radiotherapy plus ipilimumab. V is TRBV25-1 and J is TRBJ2-5; no firm D call. The CDR3 sequence is CASSSSETQYF. The CDR3, as DNA: TGTGCCAGCAGTTCCTCGGAGACCCAGTACTTC.